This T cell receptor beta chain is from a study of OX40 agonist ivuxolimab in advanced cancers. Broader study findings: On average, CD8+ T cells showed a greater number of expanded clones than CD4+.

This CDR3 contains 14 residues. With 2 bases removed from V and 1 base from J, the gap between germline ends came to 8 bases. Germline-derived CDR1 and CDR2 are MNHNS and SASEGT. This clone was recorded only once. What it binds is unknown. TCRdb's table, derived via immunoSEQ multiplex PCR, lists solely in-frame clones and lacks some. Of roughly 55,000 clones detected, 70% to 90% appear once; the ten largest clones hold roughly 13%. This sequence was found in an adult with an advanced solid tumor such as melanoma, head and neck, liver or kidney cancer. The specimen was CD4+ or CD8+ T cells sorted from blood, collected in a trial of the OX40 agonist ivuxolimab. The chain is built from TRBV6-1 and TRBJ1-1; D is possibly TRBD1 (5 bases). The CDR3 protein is CASSEIGANTEAFF. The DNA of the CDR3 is TGTGCCAGCAGTGAAATCGGGGCGAACACTGAAGCTTTCTTT.